These T cell receptor beta chains were read from a single sample in a study of control samples from healthy donors and cancer patients. Method: immunoSEQ multiplex PCR; TCRdb's copy keeps in-frame clones and lacks some. The sample shows over 100,000 clones, 80% to 95% of them seen only once. Sequencing used blood. Receptors originate from a man in his forties or fifties in good health. The CDR3 runs from the conserved cysteine through the conserved F or W. A D gene is named only where the DNA matches it firmly. A clone size is listed for some rows: how often the clone was seen (once, few, many), or a class if it is expanded.

TRBV5-4	-	TRBD2	TRBJ2-1	TGTGCCAGCAGCTTTGGGCTAGCGGGAAACAATGAGCAGTTCTTC	CASSFGLAGNNEQFF
TRBV5-1	-	-	TRBJ2-1	TGCGCCAGCAGCTTGGTGGCAGATCCCTACAATGAGCAGTTCTTC	CASSLVADPYNEQFF
TRBV7-2	-	-	TRBJ2-6	TGTGCCAGCAGCTTAAATTTGCTGGCCTCTGGAGCCAACGTCCTGACTTTC	CASSLNLLASGANVLTF
TRBV18	-	-	TRBJ1-1	TGTGCCAGCTCACCACGGTCGACATGGACGACAGAAGCTTTCTTT	CASSPRSTWTTEAFF
TRBV20-1	-	-	TRBJ2-7	TGCAGTGCTAGTGATAGGGTAGTGTCCTACGAGCAGTACTTC	CSASDRVVSYEQYF
TRBV6-1	-	TRBD2	TRBJ2-7	TGTGCCAGCAGTGAAATCCCGGGACTAGCGGGGAACTACGAGCAGTACTTC	CASSEIPGLAGNYEQYF
TRBV28	once	-	TRBJ1-5	TGTGCCAGCAGCCGCGGGGGGGGCTACAATCAGCCCCAGCATTTT	CASSRGGGYNQPQHF
TRBV6-5	few	TRBD1	TRBJ1-6	TGTGCCAGCAGTTACTCCCGAGGGGGCGCAGGATCACCCCTCCACTTT	CASSYSRGGAGSPLHF
TRBV7-8	-	TRBD2	TRBJ2-7	TGTGCCAGCAGCTTCGTCGGCGGGGGGGGCTCCGAGCAGTACTTC	CASSFVGGGGSEQYF
TRBV6-1	-	-	TRBJ1-2	TGTGCCAGCAGTGAAGCCATCGCAGGCCACTATGGCTACACCTTC	CASSEAIAGHYGYTF
TRBV9	-	-	TRBJ1-4	TGTGCCAGCGGGCCGCGACCGTATAATGAAAAACTGTTTTTT	CASGPRPYNEKLFF
TRBV29-1	-	-	TRBJ2-5	TGCAGCGTTGTTCCGGAGCCGGGGCGCCAGTACTTC	CSVVPEPGRQYF
TRBV5-1	-	-	TRBJ1-4	TGCGCCAGCAGCTTGGATACAGGAGGTGAAAAACTGTTTTTT	CASSLDTGGEKLFF
TRBV10-2	-	TRBD1	TRBJ2-4	TGCGCCAGCAGCTTGGTGGGGACAGGGTCCAAAAACATTCAGTACTTC	CASSLVGTGSKNIQYF
TRBV18	-	-	TRBJ2-3	TGTGCCAGCTCACCATTGCAGGCTAGCACAGATACGCAGTATTTT	CASSPLQASTDTQYF
TRBV27	-	TRBD1	TRBJ1-2	TGTGCCAGCAGTTTATTCCCAGGGGGCAGTGGCTACACCTTC	CASSLFPGGSGYTF
TRBV7-2	-	-	TRBJ2-3	TGTGCCAGCAGCTTAAGGGGGGGGAACACAGATACGCAGTATTTT	CASSLRGGNTDTQYF
TRBV7-8	-	TRBD2	TRBJ2-1	TGTGCCAGCAGCGCCCTAGCGGGGGGCGGAGGGACCTACAATGAGCAGTTCTTC	CASSALAGGGGTYNEQFF
TRBV5-5	-	TRBD1	TRBJ2-5	TGTGCCAGCAGCGGGGCCGGGACAGGGTTTGGTGAGACCCAGTACTTC	CASSGAGTGFGETQYF